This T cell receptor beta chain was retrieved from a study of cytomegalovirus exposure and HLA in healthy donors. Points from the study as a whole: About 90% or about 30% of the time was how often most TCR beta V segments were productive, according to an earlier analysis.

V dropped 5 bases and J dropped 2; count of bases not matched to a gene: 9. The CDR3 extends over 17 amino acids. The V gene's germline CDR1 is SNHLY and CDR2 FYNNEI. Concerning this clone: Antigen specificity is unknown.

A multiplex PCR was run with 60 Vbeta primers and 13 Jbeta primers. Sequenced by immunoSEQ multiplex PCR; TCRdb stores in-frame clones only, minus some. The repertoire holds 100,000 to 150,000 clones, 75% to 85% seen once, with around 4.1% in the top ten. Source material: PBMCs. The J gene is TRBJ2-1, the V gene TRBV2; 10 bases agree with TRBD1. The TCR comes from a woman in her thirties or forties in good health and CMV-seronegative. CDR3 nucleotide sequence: TGTGCCAGCAGTTCGGGACAGGGGATTTTCGCCTACAATGAGCAGTTCTTC. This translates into CASSSGQGIFAYNEQFF. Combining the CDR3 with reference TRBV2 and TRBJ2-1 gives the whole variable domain EPEVTQTPSHQVTQMGQEVILRCVPISNHLYFYWYRQILGQKVEFLVSFYNNEISEKSEIFDDQFSVERPDGSNFTLKIRSTKLEDSAMYFCASSSGQGIFAYNEQFFGPGTRLTVL.